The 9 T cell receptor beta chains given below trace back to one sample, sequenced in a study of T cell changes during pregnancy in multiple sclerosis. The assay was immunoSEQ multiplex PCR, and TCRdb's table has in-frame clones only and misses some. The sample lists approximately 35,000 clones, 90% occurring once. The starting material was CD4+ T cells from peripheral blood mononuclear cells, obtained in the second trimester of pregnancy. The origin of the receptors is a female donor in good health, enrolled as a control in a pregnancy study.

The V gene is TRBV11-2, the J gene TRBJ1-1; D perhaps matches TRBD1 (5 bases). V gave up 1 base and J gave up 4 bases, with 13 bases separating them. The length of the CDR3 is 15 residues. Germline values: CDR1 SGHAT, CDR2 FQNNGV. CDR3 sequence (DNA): TGTGCCAGCAGCTTAGTGGGAGGGGTGGGCACTGAAGCTTTCTTT. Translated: CASSLVGGVGTEAFF. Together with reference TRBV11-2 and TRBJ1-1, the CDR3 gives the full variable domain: EAGVAQSPRYKIIEKRQSVAFWCNPISGHATLYWYQQILGQGPKLLIQFQNNGVVDDSQLPKDRFSAERLKGVDSTLKIQPAKLEDSAVYLCASSLVGGVGTEAFFGQGTRLTVV.

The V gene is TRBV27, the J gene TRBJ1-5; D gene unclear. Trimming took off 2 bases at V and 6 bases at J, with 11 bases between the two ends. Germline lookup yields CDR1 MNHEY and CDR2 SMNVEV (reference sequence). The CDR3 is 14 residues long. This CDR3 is CASSLTGRPQPQHF. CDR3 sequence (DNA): TGTGCCAGCAGTTTAACGGGGAGACCTCAGCCCCAGCATTTT.

The CDR3 sequence: CASSLKQGAEAFF. The CDR3 coding sequence is TGTGCCAGCAGCTTAAAACAGGGGGCTGAAGCTTTCTTT. The chain uses TRBV7-2 and TRBJ1-1; the match to TRBD1 covers 8 bases. Germline values: CDR1 SGHTA, CDR2 FQGNSA. There are 13 residues in the CDR3. The V gene end was trimmed by 2 bases and the J gene end by 6 bases; junction bases not matched to a gene: 2.

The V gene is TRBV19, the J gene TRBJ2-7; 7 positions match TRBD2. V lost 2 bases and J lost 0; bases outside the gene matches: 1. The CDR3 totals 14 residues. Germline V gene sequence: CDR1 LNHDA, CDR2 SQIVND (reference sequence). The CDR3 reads CASSITSASYEQYF. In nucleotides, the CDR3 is TGTGCCAGTAGTATAACTAGCGCCTCCTACGAGCAGTACTTC.

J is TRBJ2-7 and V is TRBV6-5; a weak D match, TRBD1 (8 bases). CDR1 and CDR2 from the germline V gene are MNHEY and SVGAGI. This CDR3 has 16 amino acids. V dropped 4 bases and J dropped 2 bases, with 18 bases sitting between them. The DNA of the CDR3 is TGTGCCAGCAGTTGGGGTAATACAGGGGGGGCCTACGAGCAGTACTTC. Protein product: CASSWGNTGGAYEQYF.

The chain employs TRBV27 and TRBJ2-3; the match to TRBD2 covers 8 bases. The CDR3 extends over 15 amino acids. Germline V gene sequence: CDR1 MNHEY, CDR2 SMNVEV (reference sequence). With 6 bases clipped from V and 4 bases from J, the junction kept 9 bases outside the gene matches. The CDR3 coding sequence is TGTGCCAGCAGCTCCGGGGGGGATCGGTCAGATACGCAGTATTTT. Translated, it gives CASSSGGDRSDTQYF.

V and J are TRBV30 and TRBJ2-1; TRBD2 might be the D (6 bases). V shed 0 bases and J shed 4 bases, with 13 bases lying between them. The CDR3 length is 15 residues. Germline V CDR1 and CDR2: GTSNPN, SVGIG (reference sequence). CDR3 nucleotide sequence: TGTGCCTGGAGTGTCGGAGCGGGTCCTTACAATGAGCAGTTCTTC. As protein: CAWSVGAGPYNEQFF.

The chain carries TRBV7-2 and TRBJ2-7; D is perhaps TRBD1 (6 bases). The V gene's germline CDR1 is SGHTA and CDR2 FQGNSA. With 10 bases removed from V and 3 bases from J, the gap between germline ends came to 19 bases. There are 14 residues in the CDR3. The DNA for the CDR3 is TGTGCCATCGACGGGGTTCAGGGGCGCTACGAGCAGTACTTC. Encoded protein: CAIDGVQGRYEQYF.

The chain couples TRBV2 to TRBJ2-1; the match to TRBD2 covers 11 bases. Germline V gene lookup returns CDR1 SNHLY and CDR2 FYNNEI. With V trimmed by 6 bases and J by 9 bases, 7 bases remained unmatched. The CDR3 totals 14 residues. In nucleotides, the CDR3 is TGTGCCAGCAGGGCCGGCCTAGCGGGAGGTGAGCAGTTCTTC. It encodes CASRAGLAGGEQFF.